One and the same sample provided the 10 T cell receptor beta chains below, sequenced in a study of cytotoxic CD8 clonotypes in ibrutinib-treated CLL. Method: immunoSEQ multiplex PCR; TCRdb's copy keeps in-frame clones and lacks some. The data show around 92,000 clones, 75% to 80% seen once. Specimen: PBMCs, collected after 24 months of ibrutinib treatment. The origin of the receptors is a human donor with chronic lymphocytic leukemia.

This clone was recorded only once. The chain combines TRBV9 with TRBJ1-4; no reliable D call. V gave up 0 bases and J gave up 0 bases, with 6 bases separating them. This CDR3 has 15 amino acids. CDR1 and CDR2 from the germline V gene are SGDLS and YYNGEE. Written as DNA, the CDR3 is TGTGCCAGCAGCGTAGAGGGAGCAACTAATGAAAAACTGTTTTTT. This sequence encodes CASSVEGATNEKLFF.

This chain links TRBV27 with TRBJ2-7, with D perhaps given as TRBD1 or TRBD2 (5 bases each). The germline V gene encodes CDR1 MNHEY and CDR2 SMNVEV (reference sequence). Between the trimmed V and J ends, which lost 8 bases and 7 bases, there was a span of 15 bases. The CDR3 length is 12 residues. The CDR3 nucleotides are TGTGCCAGCGGGGACCCACGGGGTGAGCAGTACTTC. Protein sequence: CASGDPRGEQYF.

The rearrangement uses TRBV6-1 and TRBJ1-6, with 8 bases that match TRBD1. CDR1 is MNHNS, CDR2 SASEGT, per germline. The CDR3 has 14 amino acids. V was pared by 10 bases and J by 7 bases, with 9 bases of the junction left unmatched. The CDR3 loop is CATHLRQGNSPLHF. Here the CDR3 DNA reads TGTGCCACCCACTTAAGACAGGGGAATTCACCCCTCCACTTT.

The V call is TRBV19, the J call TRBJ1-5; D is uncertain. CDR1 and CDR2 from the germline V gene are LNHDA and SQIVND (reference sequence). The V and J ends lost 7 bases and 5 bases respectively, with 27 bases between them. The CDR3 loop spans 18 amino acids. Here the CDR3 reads CASTPGGWSALIDQPQHF. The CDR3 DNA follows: TGTGCCAGTACCCCCGGTGGATGGTCAGCCCTAATTGATCAGCCCCAGCATTTT.

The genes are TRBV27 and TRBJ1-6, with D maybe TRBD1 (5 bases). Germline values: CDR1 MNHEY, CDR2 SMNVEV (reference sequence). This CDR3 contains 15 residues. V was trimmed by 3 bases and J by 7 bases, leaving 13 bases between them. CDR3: CASSFANRRNSPLHF. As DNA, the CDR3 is TGTGCCAGCAGTTTTGCGAACAGGAGAAATTCACCCCTCCACTTT.

The CDR3 DNA reads as TGTGCCAGCAGCAAAGTTGTTGAGCGGGTGAAAAAGCCTGGCTCCTACAATGAGCAGTTCTTC. It is translated as CASSKVVERVKKPGSYNEQFF. The chain employs TRBV21-1 and TRBJ2-1; the listed D gene, TRBD2, was not tested against the DNA. TRBV21-1 is flagged as a pseudogene. The CDR3 spans 21 residues.

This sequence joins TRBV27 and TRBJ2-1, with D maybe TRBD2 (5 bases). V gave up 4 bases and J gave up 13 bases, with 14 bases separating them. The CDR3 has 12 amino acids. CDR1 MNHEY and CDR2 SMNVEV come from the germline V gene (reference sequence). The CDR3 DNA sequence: TGTGCCAGCAGTTCAAGCGGACCCATCCAGTTCTTC. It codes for CASSSSGPIQFF.

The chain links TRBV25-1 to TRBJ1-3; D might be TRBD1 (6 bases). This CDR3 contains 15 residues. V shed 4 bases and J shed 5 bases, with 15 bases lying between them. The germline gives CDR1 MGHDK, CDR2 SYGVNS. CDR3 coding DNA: TGTGCCAGCAGTGCCCGGGGCAGGGGCAGAAACACCATATATTTT. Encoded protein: CASSARGRGRNTIYF.

CDR3 in amino acids: CASSLVAGGTVYEQYF. Written as DNA, the CDR3 is TGCGCCAGCAGCTTGGTCGCAGGGGGCACTGTATACGAGCAGTACTTC. V gene TRBV5-1 combines with J gene TRBJ2-7, with TRBD1 matching 8 bases. V shed 0 bases and J 4 bases; nucleotides not matched to a gene: 9. The CDR3 contains 16 residues. Germline-derived CDR1 and CDR2 are SGHRS and YFSETQ.

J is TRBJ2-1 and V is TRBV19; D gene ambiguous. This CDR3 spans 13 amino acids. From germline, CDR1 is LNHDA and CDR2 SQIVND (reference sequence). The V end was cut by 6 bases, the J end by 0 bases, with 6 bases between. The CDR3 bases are TGTGCCAGTAGAAGGAGCTCCTACAATGAGCAGTTCTTC. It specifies CASRRSSYNEQFF.